This T cell receptor beta chain was documented in a study of sequential checkpoint blockade in melanoma. Sequenced by immunoSEQ multiplex PCR; TCRdb stores in-frame clones only, minus some. The data hold around 15,000 clones, with under 65% observed a single time. This CDR3 spans 13 amino acids. The germline CDR1 and CDR2 sequences are SSHAT and FNYEAQ (reference sequence). The ends were cut back, 5 bases at V and 8 bases at J, with 13 bases in the middle. Indicated treatment: randomized to nivolumab then ipilimumab (arm A) or the reverse (arm B). Live CD3+CD8+ CD19− CD56− cells were sorted from PBMCs.

V gene TRBV7-7 combines with J gene TRBJ2-4, with D possibly being TRBD2 (5 bases). The sequencing here drew on CD8+ T cells sorted from blood (inferred from file names), taken from a patient given nivolumab and ipilimumab in sequence. The receptor comes from a human donor with melanoma. The CDR3 DNA is TGTGCCAGCAGCAACCTCCTCGGGGACATTCAGTACTTC. It yields the protein CASSNLLGDIQYF.